Following are 10 T cell receptor beta chains from one sample sequenced in a study of CD8 T cells in ankylosing spondylitis. TCRdb recomputed calls from the 5' RACE reads with MiXCR, one row per CDR3 protein. Of approximately 290,000 distinct CDR3 sequences listed, about 20% were seen once; the top ten hold about 3.7%. The sequencing sample was made of blood, either unsorted or a sorted T cell fraction (not recorded which). The receptors originated from a female donor with ankylosing spondylitis or in good health (not recorded which).

The rearrangement joins TRBV4-3 to TRBJ2-1; D is tentatively TRBD1 or TRBD2 (5 bases each). Per the germline V gene, CDR1 is LGHNA and CDR2 is YSLEER. This CDR3 is built from 15 residues. The ends were cut back, 3 bases at V and 9 bases at J, with 18 bases in the middle. CDR3 sequence reads: CASSQGKGRVFEQFF. In DNA form, the CDR3 reads TGCGCCAGCAGCCAGGGAAAGGGACGGGTTTTTGAGCAGTTCTTC.

This clonotype was detected only a few times. The chain employs TRBV6-1 and TRBJ1-6; D gene uncertain. In germline, CDR1 is MNHNS, CDR2 SASEGT. V lost 7 bases and J 10 bases, leaving 14 bases between the germline ends. The CDR3 is 13 amino acids. This chain's CDR3 is CASINVGSSPLHF. CDR3 bases: TGTGCCAGCATCAACGTGGGATCCTCACCCCTCCACTTT.

This clonotype was observed a handful of times. The chain links TRBV6-2 or TRBV6-3 to TRBJ2-1; D is undetermined. Trimming cost V 0 bases and J 9 bases, with 18 bases left between them. Germline CDR1 reads MNHEY; CDR2 reads SVGEGT. The CDR3 loop spans 16 amino acids. The CDR3 nucleotides are TGTGCCAGCAGTTACTCGCAAACCCGACCATTCGGTGAGCAGTTCTTC. It translates to CASSYSQTRPFGEQFF.

This clonotype was observed a few times. The chain combines TRBV29-1 with TRBJ1-1; the match to TRBD1 covers 8 bases. The J segment lost 5 bases and the V segment lost 2 bases, leaving 1 base of the junction unmatched. Germline CDR1 and CDR2: SQVTM and ANQGSEA. CDR3 length: 12 amino acids. CDR3 DNA sequence: TGCAGCGTTGAAAGGACAGGGACTGAAGCTTTCTTT. Translating it yields CSVERTGTEAFF.

V is TRBV20-1 and J is TRBJ2-3; D not resolved. Germline assignment: CDR1 DFQATT and CDR2 SNEGSKA (reference sequence). The CDR3 sequence is 14 residues long. V was clipped by 5 bases and J by 1 base, with 13 bases between them. The CDR3 spells CSAPIDGRTDTQYF. The CDR3 DNA reads as TGCAGTGCTCCTATTGACGGACGCACAGATACGCAGTATTTT.

The CDR3 loop is CSASGLAGASTDTQYF. The CDR3 DNA follows: TGCAGTGCTTCGGGACTAGCGGGAGCTAGCACAGATACGCAGTATTTT. The chain has TRBV20-1 and TRBJ2-3, with TRBD2 matching 14 bases. Losses at the gene ends were 5 bases for V and 0 bases for J; bases not matched to a gene: 4. Germline V CDR1 and CDR2: DFQATT, SNEGSKA (reference sequence). This CDR3 has 16 residues.

The rearrangement links TRBV6-5 to TRBJ2-2; D perhaps matches TRBD1 (5 bases). The CDR3 length is 15 residues. V dropped 4 bases and J dropped 6 bases, with 15 bases sitting between them. Germline CDR1 is MNHEY and CDR2 is SVGAGI. In DNA, the CDR3 is TGTGCCAGCAGTTTAGCAGGGCAGAGACCCGGGGAGCTGTTTTTT. It specifies CASSLAGQRPGELFF.

The rearrangement joins TRBV7-9 to TRBJ2-2, with D possibly being TRBD2 (6 bases). V lost 5 bases, J lost 4 bases, and 14 bases lay in between. The germline V gene encodes CDR1 SEHNR and CDR2 FQNEAQ (reference sequence). The CDR3 loop spans 15 amino acids. The CDR3 nucleotides are TGTGCCAGCAGCCTGGTCCAGGGAGGCACCGGGGAGCTGTTTTTT. Its protein product is CASSLVQGGTGELFF.

This clonotype turned up a few times. V and J are TRBV20-1 and TRBJ2-7; 13 bases are shared with TRBD2. Germline lookup yields CDR1 DFQATT and CDR2 SNEGSKA (reference sequence). V lost 3 bases, J lost 2 bases, and 7 bases stayed unmatched. CDR3 length equals 16 residues. In DNA form, the CDR3 reads TGCAGTGCTAGTACTAGCGGGAGGGTAGAGACCTACGAGCAGTACTTC. Translating gives CSASTSGRVETYEQYF.

In its sample, this clonotype was seen many times. This sequence joins TRBV29-1 and TRBJ2-2; 9 bases align to TRBD1. V trimming: 4 bases; J trimming: 6 bases; junction bases outside the gene matches: 6. This CDR3 is built from 14 residues. Germline V gene data show CDR1 as SQVTM and CDR2 as ANQGSEA. The CDR3 bases are TGCAGCGTTGGAACAGGGGGCGTCGCCGGGGAGCTGTTTTTT. As protein: CSVGTGGVAGELFF.